The clone carrying this TCR beta chain was found a few times. Its specificity is unknown. Treatment given: roughly 10-day PBMC culture with coronavirus spike peptide pools or control peptides (ViraFEST assay). The Oncomine TCR Beta short-read assay sequenced DNA from cultured CD4+ T cells. A single record per CDR3 protein comes from TCRdb applying MiXCR to the PCR reads. Found here are some 2,100 distinct CDR3 sequences, approximately 50% of them singletons; the top ten hold 70% to 85%. The data are from a study of vaccination and CD4 T cells after COVID-19. Study observations and caveats: Looking at convalescent patients, a median around 86% of reactive clones were present only post-vaccination.

The receptor was derived from a human donor who had recovered from COVID-19. Sequencing was performed on CD4+ T cells from blood, cultured in vitro, taken after SARS-CoV-2 vaccination.

The CDR3 sequence: CASSRGCWGQETQYF. Written as DNA, the CDR3 is TGTGCCAGCAGCAGGGGTTGCTGGGGCCAAGAGACCCAGTACTTC. V gene TRBV21-1 combines with J gene TRBJ2-5. TRBV21-1 is described as a pseudogene. The CDR3 covers 15 residues.